These 22 T cell receptor beta chains were all obtained from the same sample, sequenced in a study of cytomegalovirus exposure and HLA in healthy donors. Amplification used 60 Vbeta primers and 13 Jbeta primers. Libraries were prepared by immunoSEQ multiplex PCR; TCRdb keeps only in-frame clonotypes and omits some of them. The table has 100,000 to 150,000 clones, around four fifths seen once. The sequencing sample was made of PBMCs. The receptors were sampled from a man aged 25 to 45 in good health and CMV-seropositive.

The chain is built from TRBV2 and TRBJ2-4, with D possibly matching TRBD2 (5 bases). Between the trimmed V and J ends, which lost 6 bases and 0 bases, there was a span of 15 bases. The CDR3 contains 16 residues. Looked up from germline, CDR1 is SNHLY and CDR2 is FYNNEI. CDR3 in DNA: TGTGCCAGCAGGGAGGCCATTTCTATAGCCAAAAACATTCAGTACTTC. This encodes CASREAISIAKNIQYF.

In this sample, this clone turned up once. This chain uses TRBV4-2 with TRBJ2-1; 7 bases match TRBD2. Trimming took 7 bases from V and 1 from J; bases not matched to a gene: 7. Per the germline V gene, CDR1 is LGHNA and CDR2 is YNFKEQ. This CDR3 region has 15 residues. CDR3 residues: CASILEAGSYNEQFF. The CDR3 DNA sequence: TGTGCCAGCATCCTTGAAGCGGGGTCCTACAATGAGCAGTTCTTC.

The V and J genes are TRBV27 and TRBJ2-2; 15 nucleotides match TRBD2. Germline values: CDR1 MNHEY, CDR2 SMNVEV (reference sequence). CDR3 length: 19 residues. V lost 5 bases and J lost 6; bases outside the gene matches: 13. In DNA, the CDR3 is TGTGCCAGCAGTACGACCGGACTAGCGGGAGGGCCGGGAGCCGGGGAGCTGTTTTTT. Translated, it gives CASSTTGLAGGPGAGELFF.

This chain uses TRBV27 with TRBJ2-7, with 11 bases lining up with TRBD1. CDR1 and CDR2 (germline): MNHEY, SMNVEV (reference sequence). The length of the CDR3 is 15 residues. The trim removed 5 bases at V and 5 bases at J, leaving 8 bases unmatched. CDR3 in amino acids: CASSRTGTGGDEQYF. CDR3 nucleotides: TGTGCCAGCAGTCGCACCGGGACAGGGGGGGACGAGCAGTACTTC.

The chain employs TRBV20-1 and TRBJ2-1; no firm D call. Trimming cost V 5 bases and J 15 bases, with 14 bases left between them. Germline CDR1 and CDR2: DFQATT and SNEGSKA (reference sequence). This CDR3 has 10 amino acids. This CDR3 is CSALSESRFF. The CDR3 DNA reads as TGCAGTGCTCTGAGCGAGTCGAGGTTCTTC.

The chain uses TRBV10-3 and TRBJ1-4; 7 bases agree with TRBD1. Germline lookup yields CDR1 ENHRY and CDR2 SYGVKD. There are 17 residues in the CDR3. Losses at the gene ends were 4 bases for V and 3 bases for J; bases not matched to a gene: 11. The chain's CDR3 is CAISGRGQATPNEKLFF. CDR3 bases: TGTGCCATCAGTGGAAGAGGACAGGCCACTCCTAATGAAAAACTGTTTTTT.

The chain is built from TRBV4-1 and TRBJ2-2; the match to TRBD2 covers 11 bases. The CDR3 has 17 amino acids. The ends lost 0 bases at V and 4 bases at J; junction bases unmatched: 4. In germline, CDR1 is MGHRA, CDR2 YSYEKL. The CDR3 is CASSQDFSGRVTGELFF. The CDR3 DNA follows: TGCGCCAGCAGCCAAGACTTTAGCGGGAGGGTCACCGGGGAGCTGTTTTTT.

The V call is TRBV29-1, the J call TRBJ2-7, with 13 bases matching TRBD2. The CDR3 is 13 amino acids. Trimming at V came to 4 bases and at J to 5 bases, leaving 2 bases not matched to a gene. The germline CDR1 and CDR2 sequences are SQVTM and ANQGSEA. Here the CDR3 DNA reads TGCAGCGTTGGGGGACTAGCGGGAAACGAGCAGTACTTC. Translating gives CSVGGLAGNEQYF.

This sequence joins TRBV30 and TRBJ1-5; the D is unclear. Germline CDR1 GTSNPN, CDR2 SVGIG (reference sequence). V lost 0 bases and J 4 bases, leaving 19 bases between the germline ends. This CDR3 spans 17 amino acids. The CDR3 sequence: CAWSVFAAGVRNQPQHF. The CDR3 bases are TGTGCCTGGAGTGTATTCGCGGCGGGAGTGAGGAATCAGCCCCAGCATTTT. The variable domain in full, completed from reference TRBV30 and TRBJ1-5, reads SQTIHQWPATLVQPVGSPLSLECTVEGTSNPNLYWYRQAAGRGLQLLFYSVGIGQISSEVPQNLSASRPQDRQFILSSKKLLLSDSGFYLCAWSVFAAGVRNQPQHFGDGTRLSIL.

The rearrangement links TRBV13 to TRBJ1-1; 8 nucleotides match TRBD1. Trimming removed 7 bases from V and 0 bases from J; junction bases left unmatched: 19. The CDR3 sequence is 19 residues long. Germline V gene sequence: CDR1 PRHDT, CDR2 FYEKMQ (reference sequence). CDR3 loop: CASIPPGRQGASLNTEAFF. The CDR3 DNA is TGTGCCAGCATCCCCCCCGGGCGGCAGGGGGCTTCACTGAACACTGAAGCTTTCTTT. The full variable domain, completed using reference TRBV13 and TRBJ1-1, is AAGVIQSPRHLIKEKRETATLKCYPIPRHDTVYWYQQGPGQDPQFLISFYEKMQSDKGSIPDRFSAQQFSDYHSELNMSSLELGDSALYFCASIPPGRQGASLNTEAFFGQGTRLTVV.

This chain connects TRBV27 to TRBJ2-1, with D unclear. V lost 0 bases to trimming and J lost 5 bases, with 5 bases between them. The V gene's germline CDR1 is MNHEY and CDR2 SMNVEV (reference sequence). The CDR3 length is 13 residues. The CDR3 is CASSLSADNEQFF. CDR3 DNA sequence: TGTGCCAGCAGTTTATCGGCGGACAATGAGCAGTTCTTC.

The chain couples TRBV15 to TRBJ1-5, with D possibly being TRBD1 (5 bases). The CDR3 is 15 amino acids. The germline V gene encodes CDR1 LNHNV and CDR2 YYDKDF (reference sequence). V was cut by 0 bases and J by 6 bases, with 12 bases left in between. The CDR3 nucleotides read TGTGCCACCAGCAGAGATAGGGGTAGGAGTCAGCCCCAGCATTTT. Translating gives CATSRDRGRSQPQHF.

The chain carries TRBV7-9 and TRBJ2-1; tentative D call: TRBD2 (6 bases). The CDR3 covers 14 residues. Germline V CDR1 and CDR2: SEHNR, FQNEAQ (reference sequence). Trimming removed 8 bases from V and 4 bases from J, with 15 bases in between. The CDR3 is CASSSGSGYNEQFF. The CDR3 nucleotides are TGTGCCAGCTCGTCGGGTAGCGGATACAATGAGCAGTTCTTC.

This chain connects TRBV4-2 to TRBJ2-5; D possibly corresponds to TRBD1 (6 bases). The end of the DNA aligns better with TRBJ2-7, so the J call may be wrong. Per germline, CDR1 LGHNA and CDR2 YNFKEQ. The CDR3 covers 12 residues. CDR3 protein: CASMDSSYEQYF. CDR3 coding DNA: TGTGCCAGCATGGACAGCTCCTACGAGCAGTACTTC.

This rearrangement joins TRBV27 to TRBJ2-5; D perhaps matches TRBD1 (7 bases). V lost 8 bases and J lost 4, with 14 bases in between. Germline V gene lookup returns CDR1 MNHEY and CDR2 SMNVEV (reference sequence). The CDR3 has 13 amino acids. The CDR3 DNA reads as TGTGCCAGCCGACACCAGGGGGGAGAGACCCAGTACTTC. Its protein product is CASRHQGGETQYF.

There are a few counts of this clone. The chain recombines TRBV7-9 with TRBJ2-1, with 11 bases aligning to TRBD2. This CDR3 is 15 amino acids long. With 1 base clipped from V and 10 bases from J, the junction kept 6 bases outside the gene matches. Looked up from germline, CDR1 is SEHNR and CDR2 is FQNEAQ (reference sequence). CDR3: CASSLVGIAGGEQFF. As DNA, the CDR3 is TGTGCCAGCAGCTTAGTGGGGATAGCGGGAGGGGAGCAGTTCTTC.

J is TRBJ1-5 and V is TRBV5-5, with D tentatively TRBD1 (5 bases). Germline-derived CDR1 and CDR2 are SGHKS and YYEKEE (reference sequence). The CDR3 is 13 residues long. V lost 0 bases to trimming and J lost 5 bases, with 6 bases between them. The CDR3 loop reads CASSLAGHQPQHF. In DNA, the CDR3 is TGTGCCAGCAGCTTGGCAGGGCATCAGCCCCAGCATTTT.

The gene calls are TRBV5-4 and TRBJ2-7, with TRBD2 identical over 11 bases. CDR1 is SGHNT and CDR2 is YYREEE in the germline V gene (reference sequence). V lost 1 base and J lost 5; bases outside the gene matches: 2. The CDR3 extends over 14 amino acids. The CDR3, as DNA: TGTGCCAGCAGCTTGCCTAGCGGGAGGAACGAGCAGTACTTC. This codes for CASSLPSGRNEQYF.

The chain couples TRBV18 to TRBJ2-7, with 16 positions matching TRBD2. J gave up 12 bases and V 2 bases, and 4 bases lay outside the gene matches. Germline CDR1 is KGHSH and CDR2 is LQKENI. This CDR3 is 14 amino acids long. CDR3 loop: CASSPSGTSGRVYF. The CDR3 DNA sequence: TGTGCCAGCTCACCATCCGGGACTAGCGGGAGGGTGTACTTC. Based on the CDR3 plus reference TRBV18 and TRBJ2-7, the full variable domain is NAGVMQNPRHLVRRRGQEARLRCSPMKGHSHVYWYRQLPEEGLKFMVYLQKENIIDESGMPKERFSAEFPKEGPSILRIQQVVRGDSAAYFCASSPSGTSGRVYFGPGTRLTVT.

The rearrangement joins TRBV5-1 to TRBJ1-3, with 8 positions matching TRBD1. Germline-derived CDR1 and CDR2 are SGHRS and YFSETQ. V lost 3 bases and J lost 4; bases outside the gene matches: 3. This CDR3 is built from 14 residues. The CDR3, as DNA: TGCGCCAGCAGCTCCGGACAGGGAGGAAACACCATATATTTT. Translating it yields CASSSGQGGNTIYF.

The chain joins TRBV11-2 to TRBJ2-1; 7 positions match TRBD1. Per germline, CDR1 SGHAT and CDR2 FQNNGV. V was clipped by 0 bases and J by 2 bases; unmatched bases: 1. The CDR3 extends over 15 amino acids. The CDR3 is CASSLDRGPYNEQFF. CDR3 DNA: TGTGCCAGCAGCTTAGATAGGGGGCCCTACAATGAGCAGTTCTTC.

This rearrangement joins TRBV7-9 to TRBJ1-1; possibly TRBD1 for D (6 bases). Trimming cost V 1 base and J 3 bases, with 21 bases left between them. CDR3 length equals 18 residues. The germline V gene has CDR1 SEHNR and CDR2 FQNEAQ (reference sequence). The CDR3 region is CASSLESGTLTGYTEAFF. DNA for the CDR3: TGTGCCAGCAGCTTAGAGTCCGGGACACTTACGGGATACACTGAAGCTTTCTTT.